This entry lists 23 T cell receptor beta chains sequenced from one sample in a study of cytomegalovirus exposure and HLA in healthy donors. Sequenced by immunoSEQ multiplex PCR; TCRdb stores in-frame clones only, minus some. Of fewer than 100,000 clones listed, approximately 91% are singletons. Sequenced material: PBMCs. Receptor source: a man aged 25-45 years in good health and CMV-seronegative.

The gene calls are TRBV28 and TRBJ1-5; TRBD1 is a possible D gene (6 bases). Germline V gives CDR1 MDHEN, CDR2 SYDVKM. CDR3 length: 14 residues. Trimming shortened V by 6 bases and J by 4 bases, and 13 bases separated the two germline ends. The chain's CDR3 is CASSYRELNQPQHF. The CDR3 nucleotides read TGTGCCAGCAGCTACAGGGAGTTGAATCAGCCCCAGCATTTT.

V gene TRBV27 combines with J gene TRBJ2-5; D might be TRBD1 (6 bases). V was cut by 2 bases and J by 2 bases, with 15 bases left in between. The germline gives CDR1 MNHEY, CDR2 SMNVEV (reference sequence). The CDR3 sequence is 16 residues long. The CDR3 protein is CASSLTGSGAQETQYF. CDR3 nucleotide sequence: TGTGCCAGCAGTTTAACTGGTTCAGGGGCACAAGAGACCCAGTACTTC.

The chain recombines TRBV30 with TRBJ1-1; TRBD1 is a possible D gene (5 bases). This CDR3 has 17 amino acids. The V gene lost 3 bases and the J gene lost 4 bases, with 24 bases spanning the gap. Germline loops: CDR1 GTSNPN, CDR2 SVGIG (reference sequence). The CDR3 DNA follows: TGTGCCTGGAGAGAGGAAGGGAATTGGGCTAGGGGCACTGAAGCTTTCTTT. This translates into CAWREEGNWARGTEAFF. The full variable domain, rest sourced from reference TRBV30 and TRBJ1-1, is SQTIHQWPATLVQPVGSPLSLECTVEGTSNPNLYWYRQAAGRGLQLLFYSVGIGQISSEVPQNLSASRPQDRQFILSSKKLLLSDSGFYLCAWREEGNWARGTEAFFGQGTRLTVV.

The J gene is TRBJ2-5, the V gene TRBV28; 7 nucleotides match TRBD1. The CDR3 consists of 15 residues. The junction had 11 bases not matched to a gene; V was cut back by 5 bases and J by 5 bases. Looked up from germline, CDR1 is MDHEN and CDR2 is SYDVKM. The CDR3 bases are TGTGCCAGCAGTCTTAAAGGGACAGCCCGGGAGACCCAGTACTTC. Amino acid sequence: CASSLKGTARETQYF.

The chain carries TRBV11-1 and TRBJ1-2; perhaps TRBD1 as D (6 bases). V was cut by 3 bases and J by 7 bases, with 12 bases left in between. Germline CDR1 reads SGHAT; CDR2 reads FQDESV (reference sequence). This CDR3 is built from 13 residues. In nucleotides, the CDR3 is TGTGCCAGCAGCTTTACAGGGAACCGTGGCTACACCTTC. Protein: CASSFTGNRGYTF.

The rearrangement joins TRBV10-1 to TRBJ2-3; 9 nucleotides agree with TRBD2. Germline trimming cut 4 bases from V and 0 bases from J; bases unmatched to any gene: 2. Germline V CDR1 and CDR2: WNHNN, SYGVQD (reference sequence). This CDR3 has 15 amino acids. The CDR3 is CASSVLAGSTDTQYF. DNA of the CDR3: TGCGCCAGCAGTGTGCTAGCGGGGAGCACAGATACGCAGTATTTT.

The gene calls are TRBV14 and TRBJ2-2; weak D call: TRBD1 (5 bases). In germline, CDR1 is SGHDN, CDR2 FVKESK. V was clipped by 0 bases and J by 3 bases, with 14 bases between them. This CDR3 comprises 17 residues. The CDR3: CASSQDLAGSYTGELFF. The CDR3 DNA reads as TGTGCCAGCAGCCAAGACTTGGCAGGGTCTTACACCGGGGAGCTGTTTTTT.

The rearrangement joins TRBV4-1 to TRBJ2-1; possibly TRBD2 for D (5 bases). V was shortened by 6 bases and J by 5 bases, with 14 bases between the two germline ends. This CDR3 region has 14 residues. Looked up from germline, CDR1 is MGHRA and CDR2 is YSYEKL. CDR3 nucleotide sequence: TGCGCCAGCAGACCTCGACGGGATGACAATGAGCAGTTCTTC. Translated, it gives CASRPRRDDNEQFF.

This clone was detected only a few times. This sample also contains other DNA sequences that code for the same CDR3. V gene TRBV28 combines with J gene TRBJ2-7; a possible D gene is TRBD1 (5 bases). V lost 3 bases to trimming and J lost 4 bases, with 7 bases between them. This CDR3 spans 12 amino acids. Germline V gene lookup returns CDR1 MDHEN and CDR2 SYDVKM. CDR3 in amino acids: CASSLSGYEQYF. As DNA, the CDR3 is TGTGCCAGCAGTTTGTCAGGGTACGAGCAGTACTTC.

The gene calls are TRBV5-5 and TRBJ2-7; D not resolved. Trimming shortened V by 0 bases and J by 2 bases, and 12 bases separated the two germline ends. This CDR3 region has 15 residues. From germline, CDR1 is SGHKS and CDR2 YYEKEE (reference sequence). CDR3 loop: CASSLAATVAYEQYF. CDR3 DNA: TGTGCCAGCAGCTTGGCGGCAACAGTGGCCTACGAGCAGTACTTC.

The chain has TRBV27 and TRBJ1-5, with 9 bases lining up with TRBD1. V trimming: 0 bases; J trimming: 0 bases; junction bases outside the gene matches: 12. The CDR3 totals 20 residues. Germline CDR1 is MNHEY and CDR2 is SMNVEV (reference sequence). This CDR3 reads CASSLSKWGQGSYSNQPQHF. CDR3 in DNA: TGTGCCAGCAGTTTATCGAAGTGGGGACAGGGATCATATAGCAATCAGCCCCAGCATTTT.

CDR3 coding DNA: TGTGCCAGCAGCTTAAGGAATAGCGGGGGCTACACAGATACGCAGTATTTT. The encoded protein is CASSLRNSGGYTDTQYF. The rearrangement links TRBV11-2 to TRBJ2-3, with 9 bases aligning to TRBD2. This CDR3 contains 17 residues. The germline CDR1 and CDR2 sequences are SGHAT and FQNNGV. J gave up 2 bases and V 2 bases, and 8 bases lay outside the gene matches. Full variable domain (remainder filled in from reference TRBV11-2 and TRBJ2-3): EAGVAQSPRYKIIEKRQSVAFWCNPISGHATLYWYQQILGQGPKLLIQFQNNGVVDDSQLPKDRFSAERLKGVDSTLKIQPAKLEDSAVYLCASSLRNSGGYTDTQYFGPGTRLTVL.

V gene TRBV2 combines with J gene TRBJ1-1; the match to TRBD1 covers 11 bases. The CDR3 is made up of 15 amino acids. The V gene's germline CDR1 is SNHLY and CDR2 FYNNEI. J gave up 3 bases and V 9 bases, and 9 bases lay outside the gene matches. The CDR3 DNA follows: TGTGCCAGTAAGAACCGGGACAGGGGGGACACTGAAGCTTTCTTT. It translates to CASKNRDRGDTEAFF.

This clone was counted a single time. The genes are TRBV19 and TRBJ1-6; 7 nucleotides line up with TRBD1. CDR1 is LNHDA and CDR2 is SQIVND in the germline V gene (reference sequence). V dropped 4 bases and J dropped 7; count of bases not matched to a gene: 10. The CDR3 is 16 residues long. The CDR3 bases are TGTGCCAGTAGTAGCGACAGGGATGCTTTGAATTCACCCCTCCACTTT. The encoded protein is CASSSDRDALNSPLHF.

Written as DNA, the CDR3 is TGTGCCAGCAGTCGTGGAGCGGGGGACCTCGGTGAGCAGTTCTTC. Its translation is CASSRGAGDLGEQFF. The rearrangement uses TRBV6-5 and TRBJ2-1; TRBD2 matches 8 bases. The CDR3 is 15 residues long. The trim removed 5 bases at V and 9 bases at J, leaving 12 bases unmatched. Germline CDR1 and CDR2: MNHEY and SVGAGI.

The chain combines TRBV27 with TRBJ2-1; 8 positions agree with TRBD1. With 6 bases clipped from V and 5 bases from J, the junction kept 12 bases outside the gene matches. CDR3 length: 16 residues. In germline, CDR1 is MNHEY, CDR2 SMNVEV (reference sequence). CDR3 DNA: TGTGCCAGCAGAACCCAAGGGACAGGTCCGAACAATGAGCAGTTCTTC. It translates to CASRTQGTGPNNEQFF.

The rearrangement links TRBV28 to TRBJ2-7; TRBD1 matches at 8 bases. V was clipped by 5 bases and J by 4 bases; unmatched bases: 7. The CDR3 covers 14 residues. CDR1 is MDHEN, CDR2 SYDVKM, per germline. DNA of the CDR3: TGTGCCAGCAGTCCCGGGACAGGCTTTTACGAGCAGTACTTC. Its protein product is CASSPGTGFYEQYF.

CDR3 in amino acids: CASSLEGMRGNEQYF. CDR3 nucleotides: TGCGCCAGCAGCTTGGAAGGGATGCGGGGGAACGAGCAGTACTTC. The chain carries TRBV5-1 and TRBJ2-7; TRBD2 matches at 7 bases. The CDR3 extends over 15 amino acids. Germline CDR1 and CDR2: SGHRS and YFSETQ. The V gene end was trimmed by 0 bases and the J gene end by 5 bases; junction bases not matched to a gene: 8. The entire variable domain, with the rest obtained from reference TRBV5-1 and TRBJ2-7, is as follows: KAGVTQTPRYLIKTRGQQVTLSCSPISGHRSVSWYQQTPGQGLQFLFEYFSETQRNKGNFPGRFSGRQFSNSRSEMNVSTLELGDSALYLCASSLEGMRGNEQYFGPGTRLTVT.

The genes are TRBV28 and TRBJ1-1; tentative D call: TRBD1 (6 bases). In germline, CDR1 is MDHEN, CDR2 SYDVKM. CDR3 size: 15 residues. V lost 7 bases and J 1 base, leaving 16 bases between the germline ends. The CDR3 loop is CASNVAGTPNTEAFF. CDR3 DNA sequence: TGTGCCAGCAATGTAGCCGGGACACCGAACACTGAAGCTTTCTTT.

The rearrangement joins TRBV13 to TRBJ2-1, with 7 bases aligning to TRBD1. V lost 4 bases and J lost 0; bases outside the gene matches: 6. This CDR3 has 16 residues. The germline V gene has CDR1 PRHDT and CDR2 FYEKMQ (reference sequence). CDR3 bases: TGTGCCAGCAGCTCCCCACGGACAGGCTCCTACAATGAGCAGTTCTTC. This gives the protein CASSSPRTGSYNEQFF.

This chain uses TRBV10-3 with TRBJ2-3, with D possibly TRBD1 on 7 matching bases. Germline values: CDR1 ENHRY, CDR2 SYGVKD. V lost 11 bases to trimming and J lost 0 bases, with 24 bases between them. This CDR3 is built from 17 residues. The CDR3 protein is CAAQGRWGRQSTDTQYF. CDR3 sequence (DNA): TGTGCCGCACAGGGGCGCTGGGGGAGGCAAAGCACAGATACGCAGTATTTT.

V usage is TRBV19 and J usage is TRBJ1-2; 8 bases align to TRBD1. V gave up 6 bases and J gave up 4 bases; unmatched junction bases: 10. CDR1 and CDR2 from the germline V gene are LNHDA and SQIVND (reference sequence). CDR3 length: 15 residues. The CDR3 region has the DNA TGTGCCAGTAGCAAGGACAGGGAGGCAGGCTATGGCTACACCTTC. Translation: CASSKDREAGYGYTF.

This chain uses TRBV27 with TRBJ2-3; TRBD1 matches at 8 bases. The V segment lost 5 bases and the J segment 4 bases; nucleotides outside the gene matches: 8. This CDR3 spans 15 amino acids. Germline V gene lookup returns CDR1 MNHEY and CDR2 SMNVEV (reference sequence). CDR3 amino acids: CASSQLGQGADTQYF. In DNA, the CDR3 is TGTGCCAGCAGTCAACTTGGACAGGGAGCAGATACGCAGTATTTT.